These T cell receptor beta chains were read from a single sample in a study of CD8 T cells in ankylosing spondylitis. In TCRdb, the 5' RACE reads were re-called with MiXCR into one record per CDR3 protein. This sample yields about 69,000 distinct CDR3 sequences, of which about 5.7% are seen a single time; over 2% belongs to the top ten. Input material: blood, either unsorted or a sorted T cell fraction (not recorded which). The receptors stem from a male donor with ankylosing spondylitis or in good health (not recorded which). The conserved cysteine and the conserved F or W are not part of the CDR3 here. Fields, in order: J gene, V gene, CDR3 protein.

TRBJ2-7 | TRBV20-1 | SAEGQGLSYEQY
TRBJ2-4 | TRBV6-1 | ASSRTGTGPAKNIQY
TRBJ1-1 | TRBV3-1 | ASSRTPSNTEAF
TRBJ2-1 | TRBV5-1 | ASSSATYNEQF
TRBJ1-3 | TRBV20-1 | SATESGNTIY
TRBJ2-5 | TRBV15 | ATSRVRETQY
TRBJ2-5 | TRBV6-1 | ASSLGRAGETQY
TRBJ2-2 | TRBV5-1 | ASTRDREDGELF
TRBJ1-1 | TRBV5-1 | ASSLIPLTEAF
TRBJ2-1 | TRBV12-3/TRBV12-4 | ASSRGGGDYNEQF
TRBJ2-3 | TRBV20-1 | SARDPSGGGGGTDTQY
TRBJ2-3 | TRBV25-1 | ASSSYRGEDTQY
TRBJ2-5 | TRBV28 | ASSLGTAGQETQY
TRBJ2-2 | TRBV5-1 | ASSPGTSGNTGELF
TRBJ1-6 | TRBV4-1 | ASSAPGGGSPLH
TRBJ2-5 | TRBV20-1 | SARPSDPGRETQY
TRBJ2-2 | TRBV6-1 | ASSLSSGLAGTGELF
TRBJ1-2 | TRBV3-1 | ASSQDIAGDSGYT
TRBJ2-5 | TRBV2 | ASSATGLAGETQY
TRBJ1-2 | TRBV6-5 | ASSYFTSSLYGYT
TRBJ2-6 | TRBV2 | ASGTSHSGANVLT
TRBJ1-4 | TRBV6-1 | ASRGPGQGREKLF
TRBJ2-5 | TRBV7-2 | ASSYKAWETQY
TRBJ1-1 | TRBV28 | ASSFRQGRENTEAF